This is a list of T cell receptor beta chains from one sample in a study of Ad26.COV2.S vaccination and SARS-CoV-2 variants. Profiled with immunoSEQ multiplex PCR; TCRdb holds only in-frame clones, not every one. Among around 320,000 clones listed, around 87% were seen once. The sample in question was peripheral blood, obtained in a trial of Ad26.COV2.S vaccine versus placebo. The source of these receptors is a person aged 18 to 59 who received the Ad26.COV2.S COVID-19 vaccine or a placebo. The CDR3 runs from the conserved cysteine through the conserved F or W. Fields, in order: V gene, J gene, D gene, clone size, CDR3 protein, CDR3 DNA. The D gene is left open where the match is weak. Not every row has a clone size; where given, it reads once, few, many or a size class.

V gene: TRBV4-1
J gene: TRBJ2-7
D gene: -
clone size: -
CDR3 protein: CASSQRPLGTYEQYF
CDR3 DNA: TGCGCCAGCAGCCAGCGGCCGTTGGGCACCTACGAGCAGTACTTC

V gene: TRBV3-1/TRBV3-2
J gene: TRBJ1-1
D gene: -
clone size: -
CDR3 protein: CASSQVTGHTEAFF
CDR3 DNA: TGTGCCAGCAGCCAGGTCACAGGACACACTGAAGCTTTCTTT

V gene: TRBV11-2
J gene: TRBJ2-3
D gene: -
clone size: -
CDR3 protein: CASSLVPRGGPTDTQYF
CDR3 DNA: TGTGCCAGCAGCTTAGTCCCCCGCGGGGGCCCCACAGATACGCAGTATTTT

V gene: TRBV13
J gene: TRBJ1-2
D gene: -
clone size: -
CDR3 protein: CASSLGKANLYGYTF
CDR3 DNA: TGTGCCAGCAGCTTAGGAAAAGCAAATCTATATGGCTACACCTTC

V gene: TRBV6-5
J gene: TRBJ2-5
D gene: TRBD1
clone size: -
CDR3 protein: CASSLDRGGQETQYF
CDR3 DNA: TGTGCCAGCAGTTTGGACAGGGGTGGGCAGGAGACCCAGTACTTC

V gene: TRBV5-1
J gene: TRBJ1-2
D gene: -
clone size: -
CDR3 protein: CASSLDRALLYGYTF
CDR3 DNA: TGCGCCAGCAGCTTGGACAGGGCCCTACTGTATGGCTACACCTTC

V gene: TRBV6-2/TRBV6-3
J gene: TRBJ1-2
D gene: TRBD1
clone size: -
CDR3 protein: CASSDFRTGIYGYTF
CDR3 DNA: TGTGCCAGCAGTGACTTCCGGACAGGGATTTATGGCTACACCTTC

V gene: TRBV10-3
J gene: TRBJ2-7
D gene: TRBD1
clone size: -
CDR3 protein: CAISESGQGAYEQYF
CDR3 DNA: TGTGCCATCAGTGAGTCAGGGCAGGGGGCCTACGAGCAGTACTTC

V gene: TRBV18
J gene: TRBJ1-1
D gene: -
clone size: -
CDR3 protein: CASSPIDPPEDTEAFF
CDR3 DNA: TGTGCCAGCTCACCGATCGACCCCCCGGAGGACACTGAAGCTTTCTTT

V gene: TRBV20-1
J gene: TRBJ2-1
D gene: -
clone size: -
CDR3 protein: CSASAWRGYNEQFF
CDR3 DNA: TGCAGTGCTAGTGCGTGGAGAGGGTACAATGAGCAGTTCTTC

V gene: TRBV6-6
J gene: TRBJ1-2
D gene: -
clone size: -
CDR3 protein: CASSLTGQTIFTGYTF
CDR3 DNA: TGTGCCAGCAGTTTAACAGGACAGACTATTTTTACTGGCTACACCTTC

V gene: TRBV20-1
J gene: TRBJ1-3
D gene: -
clone size: -
CDR3 protein: CSARGLRNTIYF
CDR3 DNA: TGCAGTGCTCGTGGCCTGCGAAACACCATATATTTT

V gene: TRBV5-4
J gene: TRBJ1-6
D gene: -
clone size: -
CDR3 protein: CASSLAWGEADSPLHF
CDR3 DNA: TGTGCCAGCAGCTTGGCCTGGGGGGAGGCGGATTCACCCCTCCACTTT

V gene: TRBV30
J gene: TRBJ1-1
D gene: -
clone size: -
CDR3 protein: CAWSWAGSTEAFF
CDR3 DNA: TGTGCCTGGAGCTGGGCCGGTAGCACTGAAGCTTTCTTT

V gene: TRBV11-1
J gene: TRBJ2-1
D gene: TRBD1
clone size: once
CDR3 protein: CASSLLTGAYNEQFF
CDR3 DNA: TGTGCCAGCAGCTTACTGACAGGGGCCTACAATGAGCAGTTCTTC

V gene: TRBV6-4
J gene: TRBJ2-3
D gene: -
clone size: -
CDR3 protein: CASSVAGGTDTQYF
CDR3 DNA: TGTGCCAGCAGTGTCGCAGGGGGCACAGATACGCAGTATTTT

V gene: TRBV5-1
J gene: TRBJ2-3
D gene: -
clone size: -
CDR3 protein: CASSTTGPRTDTQYF
CDR3 DNA: TGCGCCAGCAGCACAACAGGGCCCCGCACAGATACGCAGTATTTT

V gene: TRBV24-1
J gene: TRBJ2-2
D gene: -
clone size: -
CDR3 protein: CATSSGPGELFF
CDR3 DNA: TGTGCCACCTCATCGGGTCCCGGGGAGCTGTTTTTT

V gene: TRBV7-9
J gene: TRBJ1-5
D gene: -
clone size: -
CDR3 protein: CASSGGVGGNQPQHF
CDR3 DNA: TGTGCCTCCTCTGGGGGGGTCGGGGGCAATCAGCCCCAGCATTTT

V gene: TRBV11-3
J gene: TRBJ1-1
D gene: -
clone size: -
CDR3 protein: CASSRNRHTEAFF
CDR3 DNA: TGTGCCAGCAGCCGAAACAGACACACTGAAGCTTTCTTT

V gene: TRBV5-1
J gene: TRBJ2-5
D gene: -
clone size: few
CDR3 protein: CASRASGGLQETQYF
CDR3 DNA: TGCGCCAGCAGGGCGTCCGGGGGTCTCCAAGAGACCCAGTACTTC

V gene: TRBV6-1
J gene: TRBJ1-5
D gene: -
clone size: -
CDR3 protein: CASSEPFPYQPQHF
CDR3 DNA: TGTGCCAGCAGTGAACCTTTTCCCTATCAGCCCCAGCATTTT

V gene: TRBV3-1/TRBV3-2
J gene: TRBJ2-7
D gene: -
clone size: -
CDR3 protein: CASSLGGSYEQYF
CDR3 DNA: TGTGCCAGCAGCCTAGGAGGGTCCTACGAGCAGTACTTC

V gene: TRBV5-5
J gene: TRBJ1-4
D gene: TRBD1
clone size: once
CDR3 protein: CASSYQGGNEKLFF
CDR3 DNA: TGTGCCAGCAGCTACCAGGGGGGTAATGAAAAACTGTTTTTT

V gene: TRBV7-3
J gene: TRBJ2-3
D gene: -
clone size: -
CDR3 protein: CASSFTGRTDTQYF
CDR3 DNA: TGTGCCAGCAGCTTCACAGGTCGCACAGATACGCAGTATTTT

V gene: TRBV9
J gene: TRBJ1-1
D gene: -
clone size: -
CDR3 protein: CASSESGGREAFF
CDR3 DNA: TGTGCCAGCAGCGAATCCGGGGGCAGAGAAGCTTTCTTT

V gene: TRBV9
J gene: TRBJ1-1
D gene: -
clone size: few
CDR3 protein: CASSGDSNTEAFF
CDR3 DNA: TGTGCCAGCAGCGGTGACTCAAACACTGAAGCTTTCTTT

V gene: TRBV30
J gene: TRBJ1-1
D gene: TRBD1
clone size: -
CDR3 protein: CAWSTSLQGFSLPNTEAFF
CDR3 DNA: TGTGCCTGGAGTACCTCCCTACAGGGGTTCTCCTTACCCAACACTGAAGCTTTCTTT

V gene: TRBV6-5
J gene: TRBJ1-2
D gene: TRBD1
clone size: -
CDR3 protein: CASSTQGADYGYTF
CDR3 DNA: TGTGCCAGCAGTACCCAGGGGGCTGACTATGGCTACACCTTC

V gene: TRBV15
J gene: TRBJ2-6
D gene: TRBD2
clone size: once
CDR3 protein: CATSIPGGSGANVLTF
CDR3 DNA: TGTGCCACCAGCATACCGGGGGGCTCTGGGGCCAACGTCCTGACTTTC

V gene: TRBV7-2
J gene: TRBJ1-1
D gene: -
clone size: -
CDR3 protein: CASSPLGGDTEAFF
CDR3 DNA: TGTGCCAGCAGCCCCCTGGGGGGGGACACTGAAGCTTTCTTT

V gene: TRBV3-1/TRBV3-2
J gene: TRBJ1-1
D gene: -
clone size: -
CDR3 protein: CASSQAYGNTEAFF
CDR3 DNA: TGTGCCAGCAGCCAAGCGTATGGGAACACTGAAGCTTTCTTT

V gene: TRBV6-5
J gene: TRBJ1-5
D gene: -
clone size: -
CDR3 protein: CASRKTNSNQPQHF
CDR3 DNA: TGTGCCAGCAGAAAGACAAATAGCAATCAGCCCCAGCATTTT

V gene: TRBV27
J gene: TRBJ1-2
D gene: -
clone size: -
CDR3 protein: CASSSQTVSHGYTF
CDR3 DNA: TGTGCCAGCAGTTCCCAGACAGTTTCCCATGGCTACACCTTC

V gene: TRBV7-9
J gene: TRBJ1-1
D gene: -
clone size: -
CDR3 protein: CASSLLNTEAFF
CDR3 DNA: TGTGCCAGCAGCCTTCTGAACACTGAAGCTTTCTTT

V gene: TRBV24-1
J gene: TRBJ2-1
D gene: -
clone size: -
CDR3 protein: CATSDLKDEQFF
CDR3 DNA: TGTGCCACCAGTGATTTAAAGGATGAGCAGTTCTTC

V gene: TRBV5-4
J gene: TRBJ2-6
D gene: -
clone size: -
CDR3 protein: CASSLPAGPSGANVLTF
CDR3 DNA: TGTGCCAGCAGCTTGCCAGCAGGACCGTCTGGGGCCAACGTCCTGACTTTC

V gene: TRBV5-4
J gene: TRBJ2-5
D gene: -
clone size: -
CDR3 protein: CASSLGRGQETQYF
CDR3 DNA: TGTGCCAGCAGCTTGGGGCGGGGCCAAGAGACCCAGTACTTC

V gene: TRBV7-9
J gene: TRBJ2-5
D gene: -
clone size: -
CDR3 protein: CASSTRIRETQYF
CDR3 DNA: TGTGCCAGCAGCACCCGGATACGAGAGACCCAGTACTTC

V gene: TRBV4-3
J gene: TRBJ2-5
D gene: -
clone size: few
CDR3 protein: CASSQDRETQYF
CDR3 DNA: TGCGCCAGCAGCCAAGATCGAGAGACCCAGTACTTC

V gene: TRBV19
J gene: TRBJ1-5
D gene: -
clone size: -
CDR3 protein: CAPPNRIHNQPQHF
CDR3 DNA: TGTGCCCCCCCTAATAGGATCCACAATCAGCCCCAGCATTTT

V gene: TRBV9
J gene: TRBJ1-5
D gene: -
clone size: few
CDR3 protein: CASSYRDNNQPQHF
CDR3 DNA: TGTGCCAGCAGCTACAGGGATAACAATCAGCCCCAGCATTTT

V gene: TRBV4-1
J gene: TRBJ1-5
D gene: -
clone size: -
CDR3 protein: CASSQDRGQNQPQHF
CDR3 DNA: TGCGCCAGCAGCCAAGACAGGGGCCAAAATCAGCCCCAGCATTTT

V gene: TRBV7-2
J gene: TRBJ2-3
D gene: TRBD2
clone size: -
CDR3 protein: CASSSRLAGATDTQYF
CDR3 DNA: TGTGCCAGCAGCTCCCGACTAGCGGGGGCCACAGATACGCAGTATTTT

V gene: TRBV30
J gene: TRBJ1-1
D gene: -
clone size: -
CDR3 protein: CAWSPLGNTEAFF
CDR3 DNA: TGTGCCTGGAGTCCTCTCGGGAACACTGAAGCTTTCTTT

V gene: TRBV2
J gene: TRBJ2-3
D gene: -
clone size: -
CDR3 protein: CASQGPTQYF
CDR3 DNA: TGTGCCAGCCAAGGGCCTACGCAGTATTTT

V gene: TRBV19
J gene: TRBJ1-4
D gene: -
clone size: -
CDR3 protein: CASSIPHTGNEKLFF
CDR3 DNA: TGTGCCAGTAGTATCCCACACACGGGTAATGAAAAACTGTTTTTT